These T cell receptor beta chains were read from a single sample in a study of T cell responses to AZD1222 COVID-19 vaccine. The data were produced by immunoSEQ multiplex PCR, yet TCRdb's version contains in-frame clones alone and is incomplete. The table lists some 150,000 clones, approximately 88% of them singletons. Sequenced here: peripheral blood, sampled on day 0 of AZD1222 vaccination. These receptors were obtained from an adult in good health. The CDR3 runs from the conserved cysteine through the conserved F or W. A D gene is named only where the DNA matches it firmly. A clone size is listed for some rows: how often the clone was seen (once, few, many), or a class if it is expanded.

clone size: -; V gene: TRBV5-1; J gene: TRBJ1-5; D gene: TRBD1; CDR3 protein: CASSLGTGVQPQHF; CDR3 DNA: TGCGCCAGCAGCTTGGGGACAGGGGTTCAGCCCCAGCATTTT
clone size: -; V gene: TRBV9; J gene: TRBJ2-5; D gene: TRBD2; CDR3 protein: CASSVGGLVTETQYF; CDR3 DNA: TGTGCCAGCAGCGTAGGAGGACTAGTGACAGAGACCCAGTACTTC
clone size: -; V gene: TRBV7-2; J gene: TRBJ2-7; D gene: -; CDR3 protein: CASSLAREGYYEQYF; CDR3 DNA: TGTGCCAGCAGCTTAGCGCGCGAAGGATACTACGAGCAGTACTTC
clone size: -; V gene: TRBV2; J gene: TRBJ2-7; D gene: -; CDR3 protein: CASSEQGNSLEQYF; CDR3 DNA: TGTGCCAGCAGTGAACAGGGGAACTCTCTGGAGCAGTACTTC
clone size: -; V gene: TRBV18; J gene: TRBJ1-1; D gene: TRBD1; CDR3 protein: CASSLGQGNTEAFF; CDR3 DNA: TGTGCCAGCTCACTCGGACAGGGGAACACTGAAGCTTTCTTT
clone size: -; V gene: TRBV18; J gene: TRBJ1-5; D gene: -; CDR3 protein: CASSPAGTIVNQPQHF; CDR3 DNA: TGTGCCAGCTCTCCAGCCGGGACAATTGTCAATCAGCCCCAGCATTTT
clone size: -; V gene: TRBV12-5; J gene: TRBJ1-2; D gene: -; CDR3 protein: CASGLNRGDYTF; CDR3 DNA: TGTGCTAGTGGTCTAAATAGGGGTGACTACACCTTC
clone size: few; V gene: TRBV6-5; J gene: TRBJ2-1; D gene: -; CDR3 protein: CASSHTNEQFF; CDR3 DNA: TGTGCCAGCAGCCACACCAATGAGCAGTTCTTC
clone size: -; V gene: TRBV9; J gene: TRBJ1-5; D gene: -; CDR3 protein: CASSAVEGISNQPQHF; CDR3 DNA: TGTGCCAGCAGCGCCGTCGAGGGGATTAGCAATCAGCCCCAGCATTTT
clone size: few; V gene: TRBV4-1; J gene: TRBJ2-7; D gene: TRBD1; CDR3 protein: CASSQGTGGRSYEQYF; CDR3 DNA: TGCGCCAGCAGCCAAGGGACAGGGGGGAGGTCCTACGAGCAGTACTTC
clone size: -; V gene: TRBV20-1; J gene: TRBJ1-5; D gene: -; CDR3 protein: CSASKQLTANQPQHF; CDR3 DNA: TGCAGTGCTAGTAAGCAGTTGACTGCGAATCAGCCCCAGCATTTT
clone size: -; V gene: TRBV7-9; J gene: TRBJ1-6; D gene: -; CDR3 protein: CASSLATAGRVRSPLHF; CDR3 DNA: TGTGCCAGCAGCTTAGCGACGGCAGGGAGGGTGCGATCACCCCTCCACTTT
clone size: few; V gene: TRBV6-2/TRBV6-3; J gene: TRBJ2-7; D gene: TRBD1; CDR3 protein: CASSSTGGAYYEQYF; CDR3 DNA: TGTGCCAGCAGCTCTACAGGGGGCGCTTACTACGAGCAGTACTTC
clone size: -; V gene: TRBV11-2; J gene: TRBJ2-7; D gene: -; CDR3 protein: CASSLESGHSYEQYF; CDR3 DNA: TGTGCCAGCAGCTTAGAGTCGGGACACTCCTACGAGCAGTACTTC
clone size: -; V gene: TRBV27; J gene: TRBJ2-5; D gene: TRBD1; CDR3 protein: CASSHRGRETQYF; CDR3 DNA: TGTGCCAGCAGTCACAGGGGAAGAGAGACCCAGTACTTC
clone size: -; V gene: TRBV7-2; J gene: TRBJ1-1; D gene: -; CDR3 protein: CASSEQGNTEAFF; CDR3 DNA: TGTGCCAGCAGCGAACAGGGGAACACTGAAGCTTTCTTT
clone size: -; V gene: TRBV15; J gene: TRBJ2-2; D gene: -; CDR3 protein: CATSRDETIRGATGELFF; CDR3 DNA: TGTGCCACCAGCAGAGATGAAACTATCAGGGGGGCCACCGGGGAGCTGTTTTTT
clone size: -; V gene: TRBV9; J gene: TRBJ2-6; D gene: -; CDR3 protein: CASSVGSGANVLTF; CDR3 DNA: TGTGCCAGCAGCGTGGGGTCCGGGGCCAACGTCCTGACTTTC
clone size: -; V gene: TRBV5-5; J gene: TRBJ1-2; D gene: TRBD1; CDR3 protein: CASSRGQGSNYGYTF; CDR3 DNA: TGTGCCAGCAGCCGGGGACAGGGTTCTAACTATGGCTACACCTTC
clone size: once; V gene: TRBV6-2/TRBV6-3; J gene: TRBJ1-1; D gene: -; CDR3 protein: CASSYSGRVRAFF; CDR3 DNA: TGTGCCAGCAGTTACTCGGGCAGGGTGCGAGCTTTCTTT
clone size: -; V gene: TRBV27; J gene: TRBJ1-4; D gene: TRBD1; CDR3 protein: CASSSATGILDEKLFF; CDR3 DNA: TGTGCCAGCAGTTCGGCGACAGGGATACTGGATGAAAAACTGTTTTTT
clone size: -; V gene: TRBV18; J gene: TRBJ2-7; D gene: TRBD1; CDR3 protein: CASSPRQGTYEQYF; CDR3 DNA: TGTGCCAGCTCACCGAGACAGGGAACCTACGAGCAGTACTTC
clone size: -; V gene: TRBV9; J gene: TRBJ1-1; D gene: -; CDR3 protein: CASSESLARNTEAFF; CDR3 DNA: TGTGCCAGCAGCGAATCCTTGGCCCGGAACACTGAAGCTTTCTTT
clone size: -; V gene: TRBV13; J gene: TRBJ2-1; D gene: -; CDR3 protein: CASSEQNGIEQFF; CDR3 DNA: TGTGCCAGCAGCGAACAGAACGGCATTGAGCAGTTCTTC
clone size: -; V gene: TRBV6-1; J gene: TRBJ1-2; D gene: -; CDR3 protein: CASSANPGARGYGYTF; CDR3 DNA: TGTGCCAGCAGTGCCAACCCGGGAGCCCGGGGCTATGGCTACACCTTC
clone size: -; V gene: TRBV7-6; J gene: TRBJ1-3; D gene: TRBD1; CDR3 protein: CASSLGRTGSLGNTIYF; CDR3 DNA: TGTGCCAGCAGCTTAGGGAGGACAGGGTCTTTGGGAAACACCATATATTTT
clone size: -; V gene: TRBV7-2; J gene: TRBJ1-3; D gene: TRBD1; CDR3 protein: CASAATGSTGNTIYF; CDR3 DNA: TGTGCCAGCGCCGCGACAGGGTCTACTGGAAACACCATATATTTT
clone size: -; V gene: TRBV5-8; J gene: TRBJ2-5; D gene: -; CDR3 protein: CASGLSRRTQYF; CDR3 DNA: TGTGCCAGCGGGCTGAGTCGGAGGACCCAGTACTTC
clone size: -; V gene: TRBV29-1; J gene: TRBJ1-1; D gene: -; CDR3 protein: CSVVGEGMNTEAFF; CDR3 DNA: TGCAGCGTTGTCGGTGAGGGGATGAACACTGAAGCTTTCTTT
clone size: -; V gene: TRBV24-1; J gene: TRBJ2-3; D gene: -; CDR3 protein: CATSDPGQSNTQYF; CDR3 DNA: TGTGCCACCAGTGACCCTGGACAGTCTAATACGCAGTATTTT
clone size: -; V gene: TRBV11-2; J gene: TRBJ1-4; D gene: TRBD1; CDR3 protein: CASSVGQGGEKLFF; CDR3 DNA: TGTGCCAGCAGCGTGGGACAGGGCGGTGAAAAACTGTTTTTT
clone size: -; V gene: TRBV5-5; J gene: TRBJ2-7; D gene: TRBD1; CDR3 protein: CASSYPTGHSYEQYF; CDR3 DNA: TGTGCCAGCAGCTATCCGACAGGGCACTCCTACGAGCAGTACTTC
clone size: -; V gene: TRBV4-1; J gene: TRBJ1-1; D gene: TRBD1; CDR3 protein: CASSQDGRTGGNEAFF; CDR3 DNA: TGCGCCAGCAGCCAAGATGGGCGAACAGGGGGCAATGAAGCTTTCTTT
clone size: -; V gene: TRBV28; J gene: TRBJ1-2; D gene: -; CDR3 protein: CASSLLVNDYTF; CDR3 DNA: TGTGCCAGCAGTTTATTGGTAAATGACTACACCTTC
clone size: -; V gene: TRBV3-1/TRBV3-2; J gene: TRBJ2-1; D gene: -; CDR3 protein: CASSQGGRGAGRTEQFF; CDR3 DNA: TGTGCCAGCAGCCAAGGGGGCCGGGGGGCCGGACGCACTGAGCAGTTCTTC
clone size: -; V gene: TRBV9; J gene: TRBJ1-5; D gene: -; CDR3 protein: CVNGTPGGQPQHF; CDR3 DNA: TGTGTAAACGGGACCCCGGGCGGTCAGCCCCAGCATTTT
clone size: once; V gene: TRBV7-9; J gene: TRBJ1-1; D gene: -; CDR3 protein: CASSPPVGRAEAFF; CDR3 DNA: TGTGCCAGCAGCCCCCCAGTCGGGCGCGCTGAAGCTTTCTTT
clone size: few; V gene: TRBV20-1; J gene: TRBJ1-1; D gene: -; CDR3 protein: CSPLRTTEAFF; CDR3 DNA: TGCAGTCCCCTTCGAACCACTGAAGCTTTCTTT
clone size: once; V gene: TRBV5-6; J gene: TRBJ2-7; D gene: -; CDR3 protein: CASKLQTVYEQYF; CDR3 DNA: TGTGCCAGCAAGTTACAGACAGTTTACGAGCAGTACTTC
clone size: -; V gene: TRBV10-3; J gene: TRBJ1-6; D gene: -; CDR3 protein: CAIRILDLSYNSPLHF; CDR3 DNA: TGTGCCATCAGGATCTTAGACCTCTCCTATAATTCACCCCTCCACTTT
clone size: -; V gene: TRBV15; J gene: TRBJ2-3; D gene: -; CDR3 protein: CATSRGRGPFSDTQYF; CDR3 DNA: TGTGCCACCAGCAGAGGGCGGGGACCGTTCTCCGATACGCAGTATTTT
clone size: -; V gene: TRBV5-4; J gene: TRBJ1-3; D gene: -; CDR3 protein: CASTERGGFSGNTIYF; CDR3 DNA: TGTGCCAGCACCGAAAGAGGGGGTTTCTCTGGAAACACCATATATTTT
clone size: -; V gene: TRBV24-1; J gene: TRBJ1-2; D gene: TRBD1; CDR3 protein: CATSFLDLTGPHGYTF; CDR3 DNA: TGTGCCACCAGCTTTTTAGACCTGACAGGGCCACATGGCTACACCTTC
clone size: -; V gene: TRBV15; J gene: TRBJ2-3; D gene: -; CDR3 protein: CATSRDRGSDTQYF; CDR3 DNA: TGTGCCACCAGCAGAGATAGGGGTTCGGATACGCAGTATTTT
clone size: -; V gene: TRBV4-2; J gene: TRBJ1-2; D gene: -; CDR3 protein: CASSPFQPGYEGYTF; CDR3 DNA: TGTGCCAGCAGCCCGTTTCAACCAGGATATGAAGGCTACACCTTC